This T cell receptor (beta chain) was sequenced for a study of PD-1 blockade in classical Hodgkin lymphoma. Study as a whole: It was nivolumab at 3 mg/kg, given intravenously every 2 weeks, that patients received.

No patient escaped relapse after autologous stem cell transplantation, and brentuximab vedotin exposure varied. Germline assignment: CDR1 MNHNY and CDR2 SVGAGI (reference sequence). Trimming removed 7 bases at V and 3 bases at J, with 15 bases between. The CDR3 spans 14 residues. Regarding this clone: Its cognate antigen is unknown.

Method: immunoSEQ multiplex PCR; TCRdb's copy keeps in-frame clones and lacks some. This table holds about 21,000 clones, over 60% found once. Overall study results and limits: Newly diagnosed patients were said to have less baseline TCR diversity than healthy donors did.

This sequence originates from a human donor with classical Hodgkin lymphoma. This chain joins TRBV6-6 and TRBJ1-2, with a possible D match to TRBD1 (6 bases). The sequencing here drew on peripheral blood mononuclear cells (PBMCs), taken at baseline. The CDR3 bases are TGTGCCAGCAACCCGGACAGCCTTTACTATGGCTACACCTTC. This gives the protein CASNPDSLYYGYTF.